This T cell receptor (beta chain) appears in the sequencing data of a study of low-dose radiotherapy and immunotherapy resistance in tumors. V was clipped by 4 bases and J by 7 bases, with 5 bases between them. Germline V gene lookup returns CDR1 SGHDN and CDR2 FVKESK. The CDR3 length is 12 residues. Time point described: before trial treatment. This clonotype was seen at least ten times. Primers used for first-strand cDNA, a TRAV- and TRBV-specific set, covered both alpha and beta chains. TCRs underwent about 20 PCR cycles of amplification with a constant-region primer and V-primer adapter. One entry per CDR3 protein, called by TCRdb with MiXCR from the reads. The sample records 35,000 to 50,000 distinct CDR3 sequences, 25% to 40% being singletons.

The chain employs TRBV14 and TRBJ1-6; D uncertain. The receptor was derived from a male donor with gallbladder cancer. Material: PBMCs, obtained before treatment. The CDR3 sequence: CASSPGNSPLHF. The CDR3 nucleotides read TGTGCCAGCAGCCCTGGGAATTCACCCCTCCACTTT.